The clone carrying this TCR beta chain was counted ten times or more. The data derive from a study of early T cells in non-severe SARS-CoV-2 infection. The germline CDR1 and CDR2 sequences are SGHTA and FQGNSA. The V segment lost 4 bases and the J segment 3 bases; nucleotides outside the gene matches: 5. The CDR3 is 15 residues long. Each cDNA molecule carried a unique molecular identifier. Via MiXCR, TCRdb re-called the 5' RACE reads, giving one row per CDR3 protein. The table includes about 26,000 distinct CDR3 sequences, 5.3% detected once. The sequence derives from an adult who was a healthcare worker with PCR-confirmed SARS-CoV-2 infection or an uninfected control (not recorded which). The rearrangement joins TRBV7-2 to TRBJ2-1; 8 positions agree with TRBD1. The sample taken for sequencing was whole blood. CDR3 sequence: CASSSSGGDYNEQFF. The DNA for the CDR3 is TGTGCCAGCAGCTCTTCAGGGGGCGACTACAATGAGCAGTTCTTC.